The sequence of this T cell receptor beta chain was determined in a study of control samples from healthy donors and cancer patients. Profiled with immunoSEQ multiplex PCR; TCRdb holds only in-frame clones, not every one. Of tens of thousands of clones detected, approximately 80% appear once; the ten largest clones hold approximately 19%. The sample consisted of blood. This TCR was recovered from a man aged 25 to 40 in good health.

The CDR3 region is CASSLLQGEGGYTF. As DNA, the CDR3 is TGCGCCAGCAGCTTGTTACAGGGGGAGGGCGGCTACACCTTC. The chain combines TRBV5-1 with TRBJ1-2, with 8 nucleotides matching TRBD1. The CDR3 contains 14 residues. Germline V lookup: CDR1 SGHRS, CDR2 YFSETQ. V was pared by 1 base and J by 8 bases, with 7 bases of the junction left unmatched.